The 7 T cell receptor beta chains below all came from one sample that was sequenced in a study of blood T cell repertoires in COVID-19. Clones were read by immunoSEQ multiplex PCR, and TCRdb kept only the in-frame ones, dropping some. Of some 130,000 clones detected, 70% to 80% appear once; the ten largest clones hold under 4.5%. The sequencing sample was made of peripheral blood. The receptors were sampled from a man aged 60-69 years with acute or convalescent COVID-19.

The V and J genes are TRBV2 and TRBJ2-7; the D gene is possibly TRBD1 (5 bases). This CDR3 region has 15 residues. V lost 0 bases to trimming and J lost 0 bases, with 9 bases between them. The germline V gene encodes CDR1 SNHLY and CDR2 FYNNEI. The CDR3 here is CASSEASRASYEQYF. The DNA of the CDR3 is TGTGCCAGCAGTGAAGCATCCAGGGCCTCCTACGAGCAGTACTTC.

V usage is TRBV7-2 and J usage is TRBJ2-7; weak D call: TRBD1 (6 bases). The CDR3 has 13 residues. Per germline, CDR1 SGHTA and CDR2 FQGNSA. The V gene lost 8 bases and the J gene lost 3 bases, with 14 bases spanning the gap. CDR3: CASGAQGDYEQYF. CDR3 in DNA: TGTGCCAGCGGAGCACAGGGCGACTACGAGCAGTACTTC. Looking up the rest from reference TRBV7-2 and TRBJ2-7 gives the full variable domain: GAGVSQSPSNKVTEKGKDVELRCDPISGHTALYWYRQSLGQGLEFLIYFQGNSAPDKSGLPSDRFSAERTGGSVSTLTIQRTQQEDSAVYLCASGAQGDYEQYFGPGTRLTVT.

The rearrangement uses TRBV28 and TRBJ1-1; 7 bases are a match to TRBD1. V shed 5 bases, J shed 2 bases, and the junction held 5 bases outside the gene matches. The CDR3 has 14 residues. Germline assignment: CDR1 MDHEN and CDR2 SYDVKM. The CDR3 nucleotides are TGTGCCAGCAGTACGACAGGGCGAAACACTGAAGCTTTCTTT. Translated, it gives CASSTTGRNTEAFF. Full variable domain (rest looked up from reference TRBV28 and TRBJ1-1): DVKVTQSSRYLVKRTGEKVFLECVQDMDHENMFWYRQDPGLGLRLIYFSYDVKMKEKGDIPEGYSVSREKKERFSLILESASTNQTSMYLCASSTTGRNTEAFFGQGTRLTVV.

The V call is TRBV14, the J call TRBJ2-1; 14 bases match TRBD2. The CDR3 has 20 residues. With 2 bases clipped from V and 1 base from J, the junction kept 10 bases outside the gene matches. CDR1 is SGHDN, CDR2 FVKESK, per germline. The CDR3 region is CASSQNRGRLAGGSYNEQFF. In DNA, the CDR3 is TGTGCCAGCAGCCAAAACCGAGGGCGACTAGCGGGAGGGTCCTACAATGAGCAGTTCTTC.

The chain has TRBV28 and TRBJ1-2, with D perhaps matching TRBD1 (5 bases). The length of the CDR3 is 15 residues. Trimming took 6 bases from V and 3 from J, leaving 17 bases between them. Germline V lookup: CDR1 MDHEN, CDR2 SYDVKM. In nucleotides, the CDR3 is TGTGCCAGCAGATACCCTCAGGGTAGTGACTATGGCTACACCTTC. Its protein is CASRYPQGSDYGYTF.

The V and J genes are TRBV3-1 (or the pseudogene TRBV3-2) and TRBJ2-1, with 7 bases fitting TRBD2. The CDR3 is 16 amino acids. Germline V gene sequence: CDR1 LGHDT, CDR2 YNNKEL (reference sequence). Germline trimming cut 1 base from V and 6 bases from J; bases unmatched to any gene: 9. Written as DNA, the CDR3 is TGTGCCAGCAGCCAAGGGGCGGGAGTGGTCCTCAATGAGCAGTTCTTC. Encoded protein: CASSQGAGVVLNEQFF.

This clone was seen a handful of times. The rearrangement uses TRBV7-2 and TRBJ2-2; D is unclear. The germline CDR1 and CDR2 sequences are SGHTA and FQGNSA. The V gene lost 1 base and the J gene lost 0 bases, with 12 bases spanning the gap. The CDR3 spans 17 residues. CDR3 DNA: TGTGCCAGCAGCTTAGATTGGCAGAACGCGAACACCGGGGAGCTGTTTTTT. Its translation: CASSLDWQNANTGELFF.